This TCR beta chain emerged from a study of neurological immune-mediated disorders. Study-wide results and caveats: CDR3 amino acid sequences found in expanded clones were never shared across subjects, suggesting private repertoires in all groups.

Indicated time point: longitudinal time-point 2. It was from 2 million PBMCs stored at -80 C that the unsorted libraries were obtained. Per germline, CDR1 ENHRY and CDR2 SYGVKD. The CDR3 loop spans 11 amino acids. This clonotype was counted only a few times. Its specificity is not known. Each TCR transcript was tagged with a 10-nucleotide random UMI during 5'RACE. Sequencing runs each generated in excess of 180 million TCR-beta sequences derived from 15-18 subjects. TCRdb redid the calling of the 5' RACE reads with MiXCR, one entry per CDR3 protein. The sample shows some 87,000 distinct CDR3 sequences, approximately 13% of them seen only once.

The V gene is TRBV10-3, the J gene TRBJ1-1; 10 bases agree with TRBD1. The origin of this receptor is a female donor with HTLV-1-associated myelopathy (HAM/TSP). Sequenced sample: PBMCs. In nucleotides, the CDR3 is TGTAGGGACAGGGGGAACACTGAAGCTTTCTTT. Translated, it gives CRDRGNTEAFF.